What follows are 19 T cell receptor beta chains derived from one specimen sequenced in a study of naive and memory T cell subsets. Two oligonucleotides, mixed equimolar, formed the beta constant-region primer covering TRBC1 and TRBC2. TCRdb re-called the UMI-ligation and nested PCR reads with MiXCR, one entry per CDR3 protein. Found here are tens of thousands of distinct CDR3 sequences, roughly 7% of them singletons; the top ten hold about 1.6%. The source material was central memory CD4+ T cells from blood. Receptor source: a human donor in good health.

This clonotype was counted only a few times. The rearrangement joins TRBV3-1 to TRBJ1-4; perhaps TRBD1 as D (6 bases). Germline-derived CDR1 and CDR2 are LGHDT and YNNKEL (reference sequence). The CDR3 length is 14 residues. The ends were cut back, 2 bases at V and 6 bases at J, with 10 bases in the middle. This CDR3 is CASSQMTGDEKLFF. The CDR3 bases are TGTGCCAGCAGCCAAATGACAGGAGATGAAAAACTGTTTTTT.

V is TRBV24-1 and J is TRBJ2-5, with 10 bases that match TRBD1. In germline, CDR1 is KGHDR, CDR2 SFDVKD. CDR3 length: 15 residues. Trimming removed 7 bases from V and 5 bases from J; junction bases left unmatched: 9. CDR3 sequence (DNA): TGTGCCACCAGCCATGTTGGGACAGGGGAGGAGACCCAGTACTTC. Its translation is CATSHVGTGEETQYF.

The V gene is TRBV10-3, the J gene TRBJ2-7; TRBD2 matches at 8 bases. This CDR3 comprises 13 residues. CDR1 and CDR2 from the germline V gene are ENHRY and SYGVKD. After removal of 10 bases from V and 4 bases from J, the junction contained 9 bases not matched to a gene. CDR3 DNA: TGTGCCAGCTCACTAGCGGCGACTTACGAGCAGTACTTC. Protein product: CASSLAATYEQYF.

Worth noting for this clonotype: Just one base apart from a much larger clone, this may be a read error. The chain combines TRBV25-1 with TRBJ2-4; D is uncertain. The V and J ends lost 1 base and 3 bases respectively, with 10 bases between them. Germline V gene data show CDR1 as MGHDK and CDR2 as SYGVNS. CDR3 length: 15 amino acids. CDR3 bases: TGTGCCAGCAGTGAATTGGGGAAAGACAAAAACATTCAGTACTTC. Residues: CASSELGKDKNIQYF.

At least ten counts were recorded for this clonotype. This sequence joins TRBV7-9 and TRBJ2-4; TRBD1 might be the D (6 bases). With 1 base removed from V and 8 bases from J, the gap between germline ends came to 15 bases. This CDR3 contains 15 residues. The germline V gene has CDR1 SEHNR and CDR2 FQNEAQ (reference sequence). The CDR3 region has the DNA TGTGCCAGCAGCTTAGATCACCGGGACATGGACATTCAGTACTTC. It translates to CASSLDHRDMDIQYF.

This clonotype was seen repeatedly, ten times or more. This chain connects TRBV7-2 to TRBJ1-6; 7 nucleotides match TRBD1. CDR3 size: 15 residues. After removal of 2 bases from V and 10 bases from J, the junction contained 8 bases not matched to a gene. CDR1 SGHTA and CDR2 FQGNSA come from the germline V gene. CDR3: CASSLNMGGQSPLHF. CDR3 DNA: TGTGCCAGCAGCTTAAATATGGGGGGACAGTCACCCCTCCACTTT. Full variable domain (rest looked up from reference TRBV7-2 and TRBJ1-6): GAGVSQSPSNKVTEKGKDVELRCDPISGHTALYWYRQSLGQGLEFLIYFQGNSAPDKSGLPSDRFSAERTGGSVSTLTIQRTQQEDSAVYLCASSLNMGGQSPLHFGNGTRLTVT.

This clonotype was observed at least ten times. V and J are TRBV27 and TRBJ1-6; the D gene is possibly TRBD1 (5 bases). The germline CDR1 and CDR2 sequences are MNHEY and SMNVEV (reference sequence). The V gene lost 6 bases and the J gene lost 8 bases, with 17 bases spanning the gap. The CDR3 sequence is 15 residues long. CDR3 sequence (DNA): TGTGCCAGCAGGGAATTGGAGGGGTCCTATTCACCCCTCCACTTT. This sequence encodes CASRELEGSYSPLHF.

In its sample, this clonotype was seen many times. This rearrangement joins TRBV6-2 or TRBV6-3 to TRBJ2-1; D perhaps matches TRBD2 (6 bases). Trimming stripped 5 bases from V and 1 base from J, with 12 bases between. The germline gives CDR1 MNHEY, CDR2 SVGEGT. CDR3 length equals 15 residues. The CDR3 DNA follows: TGTGCCAGCAGTCCATCCGGGAGATCCTACAATGAGCAGTTCTTC. Translating gives CASSPSGRSYNEQFF.

This clonotype was counted at least ten times. The V call is TRBV12-3 or TRBV12-4, the J call TRBJ2-3, with D perhaps matching TRBD2 (6 bases). CDR3 length equals 14 residues. V was trimmed by 5 bases and J by 6 bases, leaving 15 bases between them. The CDR3 is CASSMGASADTQYF. The CDR3 DNA sequence: TGTGCCAGCAGTATGGGAGCTAGCGCTGATACGCAGTATTTT.

This clonotype was counted many times. The chain uses TRBV12-3 or TRBV12-4 and TRBJ1-2, with D possibly being TRBD1 (5 bases). The CDR3 spans 15 residues. Trimming left V 7 bases short and J 0 bases short, with 15 bases between. This chain's CDR3 is CASTPPGSSNYGYTF. CDR3 nucleotides: TGTGCCAGCACCCCACCAGGGAGTTCTAACTATGGCTACACCTTC.

V gene TRBV7-2 combines with J gene TRBJ1-1; no definite D call. CDR1 is SGHTA and CDR2 is FQGNSA in the germline V gene. The CDR3 has 15 residues. Deletions cut 2 bases from V and 3 bases from J, with 13 bases between. The CDR3 DNA follows: TGTGCCAGCAGCTTAATCTACCTACGTGACACTGAAGCTTTCTTT. It specifies CASSLIYLRDTEAFF.

This chain joins TRBV7-2 and TRBJ2-7; D unresolved. The CDR3 is 13 amino acids. The germline gives CDR1 SGHTA, CDR2 FQGNSA. V was shortened by 1 base and J by 3 bases, with 7 bases between the two germline ends. CDR3 in amino acids: CASSLDHNYEQYF. CDR3 DNA: TGTGCCAGCAGCTTAGATCACAACTACGAGCAGTACTTC.

This clonotype was observed many times. The chain uses TRBV6-2 or TRBV6-3 and TRBJ1-5; no reliable D call. Germline V CDR1 and CDR2: MNHEY, SVGEGT. The V gene lost 7 bases and the J gene lost 7 bases, with 20 bases spanning the gap. There are 15 residues in the CDR3. The CDR3 DNA reads as TGTGCCAGCACCCTATCAGGAAACTTGCGGCAGCCCCAGCATTTT. It yields the protein CASTLSGNLRQPQHF.

This clonotype was detected ten times or more. The chain combines TRBV5-1 with TRBJ2-7; tentatively, D is TRBD1 (6 bases). V lost 6 bases, J lost 0 bases, and 16 bases lay in between. Germline values: CDR1 SGHRS, CDR2 YFSETQ. This CDR3 comprises 15 residues. The CDR3 reads CASTKGERNSYEQYF. The CDR3 DNA follows: TGCGCCAGCACCAAGGGGGAACGCAACTCCTACGAGCAGTACTTC. The variable domain in full, completed from reference TRBV5-1 and TRBJ2-7, reads KAGVTQTPRYLIKTRGQQVTLSCSPISGHRSVSWYQQTPGQGLQFLFEYFSETQRNKGNFPGRFSGRQFSNSRSEMNVSTLELGDSALYLCASTKGERNSYEQYFGPGTRLTVT.

This clonotype was picked up many times. The chain links TRBV6-2 or TRBV6-3 to TRBJ1-5; D uncertain. V was trimmed by 6 bases and J by 11 bases, leaving 20 bases between them. The germline gives CDR1 MNHEY, CDR2 SVGEGT. The CDR3 sequence is 14 residues long. The CDR3 sequence: CASSPGPLLWAQHF. In DNA form, the CDR3 reads TGTGCCAGCAGCCCCGGCCCGCTGCTTTGGGCCCAGCATTTT.

As regards this clonotype: This sequence may be a read error, since a much larger clone differs from it by one base. For the CDR3, the DNA is TGCGCCAGCAGGACCGGGACCGACTATGGCTACAACTTC. Its protein product is CASRTGTDYGYNF. The rearrangement links TRBV10-2 to TRBJ1-2, with a weak D call TRBD1 (5 bases). The germline gives CDR1 WSHSY, CDR2 SAAADI. CDR3 length equals 13 residues.

In this sample, this clonotype turned up many times. The chain is built from TRBV29-1 and TRBJ2-1, with 12 bases lining up with TRBD2. With 1 base clipped from V and 7 bases from J, the junction kept 11 bases outside the gene matches. This CDR3 region has 17 residues. Germline-derived CDR1 and CDR2 are SQVTM and ANQGSEA. DNA of the CDR3: TGCAGCGTTGAAGTCCACAGGACTAGCGGGATGGGGAATGAGCAGTTCTTC. Amino acid sequence: CSVEVHRTSGMGNEQFF.

The chain has TRBV29-1 and TRBJ2-6; TRBD2 might be the D (6 bases). CDR1 is SQVTM, CDR2 ANQGSEA, per germline. Trimming took 4 bases from V and 0 from J, leaving 13 bases between them. The CDR3 length is 16 residues. This chain's CDR3 is CSVVGGVYSGANVLTF. The CDR3 DNA reads as TGCAGCGTTGTTGGCGGGGTCTACTCTGGGGCCAACGTCCTGACTTTC. Full variable domain (remainder filled in from reference TRBV29-1 and TRBJ2-6): SAVISQKPSRDICQRGTSLTIQCQVDSQVTMMFWYRQQPGQSLTLIATANQGSEATYESGFVIDKFPISRPNLTFSTLTVSNMSPEDSSIYLCSVVGGVYSGANVLTFGAGSRLTVL.

This clonotype was counted ten times or more. The genes are TRBV20-1 and TRBJ1-3; TRBD1 matches 9 bases. The CDR3 totals 17 residues. The V gene's germline CDR1 is DFQATT and CDR2 SNEGSKA (reference sequence). V lost 0 bases and J lost 0; bases outside the gene matches: 6. CDR3 protein: CSARDLTGGASGNTIYF. The CDR3 bases are TGCAGTGCTAGAGACCTCACAGGGGGCGCCTCTGGAAACACCATATATTTT.